This TCR beta chain was found in a study of identical twins. Study conclusions and caveats: With monozygotic twins, out-of-frame TCR alpha sharing exceeded what models estimated. The degree of excess twin sharing was weaker in beta out-of-frame sequences. Reduced insertions were recorded for abundant cord blood beta clonotypes, with no such pattern in memory repertoires.

This CDR3 has 12 amino acids. V shed 6 bases and J shed 4 bases, with 7 bases lying between them. TCRdb reprocessed the 5' RACE reads with MiXCR, giving one entry per CDR3 protein. The sample records 750,000 to 950,000 distinct CDR3 sequences, 10% to 15% being singletons. This clonotype appeared many times. Its antigen remains unknown. These data also formed part of another study, on yellow fever vaccine responses in identical twins. That report adds: After vaccination, twins' T cell response reportedly seemed partly convergent, partly personalized.

This chain uses TRBV12-3 or TRBV12-4 with TRBJ1-5; D remains unclear. Sequencing was carried out using PBMCs. This clonotype was sampled from a woman between 18 and 29 years old in good health. In DNA, the CDR3 is TGTGCCAGCAGGGAGGGAAATCAGCCCCAGCATTTT. It specifies CASREGNQPQHF.